Below, one TCR beta chain is given with its context. Its cognate antigen has yet to be identified. There are no base qualities to consult, and no much larger clone falls within one base. The immunoSEQ Assay, a bias-controlled multiplex PCR, was used to amplify TCRbeta CDR3 regions from genomic DNA. The study's processing was this. The number of nucleated cells in each sample was estimated from the amplification of reference gene primers within the assay. To quantify the absolute abundance of each unique TCRbeta CDR3 rearrangement, sequence reads were collapsed and filtered. Productive Simpson clonality was computed per sample as the square root of Simpson's diversity index over productive rearrangements. In TCRdb, the immuneACCESS table is reduced to in-frame sequences with V and J assigned. These tables do not hold every clone; where another copy was compared, an unresolved V gene accounts for under half, and the others remain unexplained. That table furnishes V, J and clone size, whereas the DNA furnished D and trimming. This sample lists about 150,000 clones; about 87% were detected once. Of the sample, approximately 6.5% is held by the ten largest clones.

These data belong to a study of blood T cell repertoires in COVID-19 (dated by TCRdb to 2019 to 2021). Regarding the research as a whole: The collaborator samples originated in the United States, Italy and Spain and spanned the acute and convalescent phases of COVID-19. The prospective study material was composed of cDNA or gDNA derived from T cells, B-cell-depleted T cells, or PBMCs. The dataset comprised deeply sampled blood TCRbeta repertoires from subjects exposed to, actively infected with, or recovered from COVID-19. A freely available public database, intended as a resource for researchers studying the immune response to SARS-CoV-2, is where the repertoires were released. Samples came from the ongoing ImmuneRACE study (first 160 participants) plus 1,254 subjects from 6 global collaborators. A de-identified subject ID, COVID-19 status, age in years and sex were almost always included in the sample metadata. HLA class I and class II types, where available, came from metadata supplied by the sample provider rather than from assay-based typing.

Collaborating institutions collected whole blood in K2EDTA tubes following their own protocols. Collaborator samples were shipped for TCRbeta analysis as frozen whole blood, isolated PBMCs, or DNA extracted from either sample type. Results the study describes overall, beyond this receptor: Clinical and demographic metadata were provided uncurated, with the amount varying by source and participant.

Trimming leaves V shorter by 7 bases and J shorter by 6 bases, with the junction holding 5 bases beyond the gene matches. The CDR3 starts with the cysteine, ends with the phenylalanine, and has 15 residues. Of the read, only the CDR3 DNA is kept; its 45 bases are in frame from base 1. Sequences SGHAT (CDR1) and FQNNGV (CDR2) are obtained from the germline V gene. The rearrangement combines TRBV11-2 with TRBJ2-1, with 14 junctional bases fitting TRBD2. The sample comprised peripheral blood. The receptor was isolated from an elderly man with acute or convalescent COVID-19. CDR3 loop: CASTVGLAGVNEQFF. DNA sequence: TGTGCCAGCACTGTGGGACTAGCGGGGGTCAATGAGCAGTTCTTC.